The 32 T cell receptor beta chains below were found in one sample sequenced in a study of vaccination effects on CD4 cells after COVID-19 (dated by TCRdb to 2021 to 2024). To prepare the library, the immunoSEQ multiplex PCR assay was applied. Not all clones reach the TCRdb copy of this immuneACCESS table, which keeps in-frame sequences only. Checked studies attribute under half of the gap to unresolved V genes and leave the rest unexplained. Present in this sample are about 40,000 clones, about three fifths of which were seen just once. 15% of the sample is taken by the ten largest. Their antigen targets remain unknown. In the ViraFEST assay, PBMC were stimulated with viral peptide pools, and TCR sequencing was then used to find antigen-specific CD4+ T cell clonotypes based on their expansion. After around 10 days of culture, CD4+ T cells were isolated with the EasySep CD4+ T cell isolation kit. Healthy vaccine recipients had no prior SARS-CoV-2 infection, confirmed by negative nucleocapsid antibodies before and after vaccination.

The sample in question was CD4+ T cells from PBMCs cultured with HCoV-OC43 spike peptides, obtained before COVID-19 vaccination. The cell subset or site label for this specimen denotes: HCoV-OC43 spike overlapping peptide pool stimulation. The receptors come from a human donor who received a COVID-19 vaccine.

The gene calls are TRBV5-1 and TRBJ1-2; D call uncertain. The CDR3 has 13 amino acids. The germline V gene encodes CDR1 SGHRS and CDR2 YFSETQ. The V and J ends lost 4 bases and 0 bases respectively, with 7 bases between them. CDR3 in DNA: TGCGCCAGCAGCCTCAGCGCTAACTATGGCTACACCTTC. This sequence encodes CASSLSANYGYTF.

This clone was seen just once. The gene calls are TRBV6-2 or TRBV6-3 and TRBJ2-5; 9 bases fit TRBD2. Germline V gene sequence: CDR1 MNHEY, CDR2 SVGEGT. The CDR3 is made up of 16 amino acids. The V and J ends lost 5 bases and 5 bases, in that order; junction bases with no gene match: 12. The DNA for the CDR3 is TGTGCCAGCAGTCGAGCCTTTAGCGGGGGCGGGGAGACCCAGTACTTC. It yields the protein CASSRAFSGGGETQYF.

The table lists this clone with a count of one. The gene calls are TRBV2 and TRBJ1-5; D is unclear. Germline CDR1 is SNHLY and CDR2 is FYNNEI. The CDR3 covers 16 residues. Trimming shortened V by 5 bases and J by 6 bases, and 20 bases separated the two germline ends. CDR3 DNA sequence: TGTGCCAGCAGTTTCTCTTTGGCGGGGAGTGGTCAGCCCCAGCATTTT. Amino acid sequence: CASSFSLAGSGQPQHF.

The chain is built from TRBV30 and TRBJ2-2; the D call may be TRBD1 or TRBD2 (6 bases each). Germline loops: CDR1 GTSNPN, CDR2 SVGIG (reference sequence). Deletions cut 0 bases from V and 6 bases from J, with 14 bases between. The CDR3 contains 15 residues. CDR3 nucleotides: TGTGCCTGGAGTGTAGGGGGGTCGGTGGCCGGGGAGCTGTTTTTT. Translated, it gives CAWSVGGSVAGELFF.

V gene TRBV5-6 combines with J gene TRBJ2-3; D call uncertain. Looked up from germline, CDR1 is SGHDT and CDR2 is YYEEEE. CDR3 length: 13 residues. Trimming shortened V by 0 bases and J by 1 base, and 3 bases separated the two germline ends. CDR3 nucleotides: TGTGCCAGCAGCTTGGGGGGCACAGATACGCAGTATTTT. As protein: CASSLGGTDTQYF.

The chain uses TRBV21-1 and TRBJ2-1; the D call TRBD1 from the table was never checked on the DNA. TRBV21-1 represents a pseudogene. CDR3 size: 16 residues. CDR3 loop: CASSKGDRVTYNEQFF. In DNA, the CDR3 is TGTGCCAGCAGCAAGGGGGACAGAGTCACCTACAATGAGCAGTTCTTC.

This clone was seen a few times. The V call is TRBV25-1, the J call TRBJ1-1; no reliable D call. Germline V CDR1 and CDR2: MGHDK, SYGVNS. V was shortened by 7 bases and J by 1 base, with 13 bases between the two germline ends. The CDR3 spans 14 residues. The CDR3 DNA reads TGTGCCAGCAAGGAAACAGCGAGGAACACTGAAGCTTTCTTT. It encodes CASKETARNTEAFF.

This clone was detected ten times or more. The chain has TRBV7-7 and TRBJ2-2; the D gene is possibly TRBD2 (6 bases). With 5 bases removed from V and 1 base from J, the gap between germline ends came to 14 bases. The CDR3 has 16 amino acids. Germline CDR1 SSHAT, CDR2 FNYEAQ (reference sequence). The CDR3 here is CASSPGRLVNTGELFF. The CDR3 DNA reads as TGTGCCAGCAGCCCGGGTAGACTAGTGAACACCGGGGAGCTGTTTTTT.

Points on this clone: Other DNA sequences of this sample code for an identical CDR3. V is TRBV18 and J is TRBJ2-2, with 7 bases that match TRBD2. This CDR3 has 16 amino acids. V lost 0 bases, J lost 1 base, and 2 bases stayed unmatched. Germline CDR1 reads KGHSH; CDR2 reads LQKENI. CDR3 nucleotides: TGTGCCAGCTCACCACCGACGGGGGGGAACACCGGGGAGCTGTTTTTT. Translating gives CASSPPTGGNTGELFF.

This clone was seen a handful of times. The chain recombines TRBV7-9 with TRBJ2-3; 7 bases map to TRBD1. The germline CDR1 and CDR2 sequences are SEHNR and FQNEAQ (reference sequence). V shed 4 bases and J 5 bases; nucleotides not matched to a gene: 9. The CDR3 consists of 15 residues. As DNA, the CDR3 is TGTGCCAGCAGCTCGGTCCAGGGGGTTGGAGATACGCAGTATTTT. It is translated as CASSSVQGVGDTQYF.

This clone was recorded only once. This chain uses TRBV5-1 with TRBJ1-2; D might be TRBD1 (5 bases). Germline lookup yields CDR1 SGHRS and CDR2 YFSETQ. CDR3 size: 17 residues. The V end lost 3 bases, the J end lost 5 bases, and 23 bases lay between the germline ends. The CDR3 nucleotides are TGCGCCAGCAGCTCCGGTACGACAGACCCCCTTTTGTATGGCTACACCTTC. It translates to CASSSGTTDPLLYGYTF.

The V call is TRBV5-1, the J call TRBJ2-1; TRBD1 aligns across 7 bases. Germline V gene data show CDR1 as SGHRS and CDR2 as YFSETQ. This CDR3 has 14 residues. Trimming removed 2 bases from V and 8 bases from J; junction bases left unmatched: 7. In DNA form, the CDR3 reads TGCGCCAGCAGCTTAACAGGGGAACAGGATGAGCAGTTCTTC. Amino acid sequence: CASSLTGEQDEQFF.

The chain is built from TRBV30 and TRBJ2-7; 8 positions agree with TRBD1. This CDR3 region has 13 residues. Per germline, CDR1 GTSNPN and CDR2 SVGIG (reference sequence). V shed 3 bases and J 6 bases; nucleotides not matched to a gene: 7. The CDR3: CAWSKDRAREQYF. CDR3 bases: TGTGCCTGGAGCAAGGACAGGGCCCGCGAGCAGTACTTC.

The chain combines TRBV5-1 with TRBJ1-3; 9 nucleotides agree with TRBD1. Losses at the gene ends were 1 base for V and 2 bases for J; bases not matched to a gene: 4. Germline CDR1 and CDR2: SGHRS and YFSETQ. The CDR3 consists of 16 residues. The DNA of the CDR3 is TGCGCCAGCAGCTTGACACAGGGGGCGGCTGGAAACACCATATATTTT. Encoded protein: CASSLTQGAAGNTIYF.

CDR3: CSVGRQGNEKLFF. The CDR3 region has the DNA TGCAGCGTTGGACGACAGGGTAATGAAAAACTGTTTTTT. The rearrangement joins TRBV29-1 to TRBJ1-4; 7 nucleotides align to TRBD1. V was pared by 4 bases and J by 4 bases, with 3 bases of the junction left unmatched. CDR3 size: 13 residues. CDR1 is SQVTM, CDR2 ANQGSEA, per germline.

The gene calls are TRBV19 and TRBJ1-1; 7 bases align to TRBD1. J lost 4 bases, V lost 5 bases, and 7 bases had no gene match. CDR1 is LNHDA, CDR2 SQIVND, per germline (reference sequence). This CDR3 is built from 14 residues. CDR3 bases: TGTGCCAGTAGTCACAACAGGGGCCTCACTGAAGCTTTCTTT. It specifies CASSHNRGLTEAFF.

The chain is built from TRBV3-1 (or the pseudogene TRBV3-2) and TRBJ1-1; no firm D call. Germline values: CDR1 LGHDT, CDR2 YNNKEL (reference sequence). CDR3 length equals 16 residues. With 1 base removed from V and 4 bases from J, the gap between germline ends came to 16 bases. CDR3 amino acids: CASSQGGGALSTEAFF. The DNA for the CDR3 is TGTGCCAGCAGCCAAGGGGGTGGAGCCCTGAGCACTGAAGCTTTCTTT.

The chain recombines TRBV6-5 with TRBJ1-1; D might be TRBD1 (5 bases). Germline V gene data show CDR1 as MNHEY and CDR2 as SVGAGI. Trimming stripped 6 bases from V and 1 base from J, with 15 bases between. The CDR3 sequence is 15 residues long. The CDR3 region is CASRPGTVENTEAFF. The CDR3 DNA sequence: TGTGCCAGCAGGCCCGGGACGGTTGAGAACACTGAAGCTTTCTTT.

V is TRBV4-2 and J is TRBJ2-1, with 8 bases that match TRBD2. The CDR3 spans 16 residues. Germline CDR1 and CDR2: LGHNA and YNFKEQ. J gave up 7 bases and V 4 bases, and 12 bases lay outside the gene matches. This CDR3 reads CASSRWAGGSRNEQFF. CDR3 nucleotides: TGTGCCAGCAGCCGTTGGGCGGGGGGTTCGAGGAATGAGCAGTTCTTC.

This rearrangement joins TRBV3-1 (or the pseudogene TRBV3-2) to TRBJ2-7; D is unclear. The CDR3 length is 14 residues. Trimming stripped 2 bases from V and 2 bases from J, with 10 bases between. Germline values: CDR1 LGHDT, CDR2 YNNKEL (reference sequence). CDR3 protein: CASSQYAAAYEQYF. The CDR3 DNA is TGTGCCAGCAGCCAATACGCGGCTGCCTACGAGCAGTACTTC.

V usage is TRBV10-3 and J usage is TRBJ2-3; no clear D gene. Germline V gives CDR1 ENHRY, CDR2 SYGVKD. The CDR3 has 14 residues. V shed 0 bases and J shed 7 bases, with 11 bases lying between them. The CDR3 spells CAISESPLEYTQYF. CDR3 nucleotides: TGTGCCATCAGTGAGTCCCCACTCGAATATACGCAGTATTTT.

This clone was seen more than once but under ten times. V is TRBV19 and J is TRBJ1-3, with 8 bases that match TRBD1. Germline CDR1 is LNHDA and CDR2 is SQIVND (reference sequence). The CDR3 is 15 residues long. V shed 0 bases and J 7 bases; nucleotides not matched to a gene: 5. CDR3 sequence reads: CASSIEPDRGNTIYF. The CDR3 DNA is TGTGCCAGTAGTATAGAGCCCGACAGGGGCAACACCATATATTTT.

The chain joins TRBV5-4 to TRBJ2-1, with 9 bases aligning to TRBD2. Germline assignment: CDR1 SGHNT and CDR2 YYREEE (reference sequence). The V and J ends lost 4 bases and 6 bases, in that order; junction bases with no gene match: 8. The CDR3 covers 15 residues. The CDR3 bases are TGTGCCAGCAGCGCTCCGGGACTAGCTGTCAATGAGCAGTTCTTC. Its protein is CASSAPGLAVNEQFF.

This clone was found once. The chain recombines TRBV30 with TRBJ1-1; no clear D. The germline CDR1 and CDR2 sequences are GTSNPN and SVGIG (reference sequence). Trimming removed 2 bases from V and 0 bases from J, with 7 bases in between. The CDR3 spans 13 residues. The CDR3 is CAWSTVMNTEAFF. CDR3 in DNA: TGTGCCTGGAGTACCGTGATGAACACTGAAGCTTTCTTT.

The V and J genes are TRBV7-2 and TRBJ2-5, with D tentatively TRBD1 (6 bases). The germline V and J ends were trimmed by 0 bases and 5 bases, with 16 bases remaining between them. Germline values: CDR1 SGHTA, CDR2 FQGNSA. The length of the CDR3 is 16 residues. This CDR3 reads CASSLAGGNELETQYF. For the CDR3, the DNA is TGTGCCAGCAGCTTAGCAGGGGGTAATGAACTGGAGACCCAGTACTTC.

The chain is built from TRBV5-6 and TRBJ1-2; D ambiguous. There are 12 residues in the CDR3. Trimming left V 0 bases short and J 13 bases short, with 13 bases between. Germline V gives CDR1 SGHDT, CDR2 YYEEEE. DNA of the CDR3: TGTGCCAGCAGCTTGGGGCCCGGTAGCACCACCTTC. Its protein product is CASSLGPGSTTF. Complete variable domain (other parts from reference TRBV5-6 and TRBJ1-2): DAGVTQSPTHLIKTRGQQVTLRCSPKSGHDTVSWYQQALGQGPQFIFQYYEEEERQRGNFPDRFSGHQFPNYSSELNVNALLLGDSALYLCASSLGPGSTTFGSGTRLTVV.

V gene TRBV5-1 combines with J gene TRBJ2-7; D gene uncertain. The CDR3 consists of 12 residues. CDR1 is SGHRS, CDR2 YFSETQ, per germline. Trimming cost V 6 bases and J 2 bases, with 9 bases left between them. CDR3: CASKDTTYEQYF. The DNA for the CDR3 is TGCGCCAGCAAAGACACTACCTACGAGCAGTACTTC.

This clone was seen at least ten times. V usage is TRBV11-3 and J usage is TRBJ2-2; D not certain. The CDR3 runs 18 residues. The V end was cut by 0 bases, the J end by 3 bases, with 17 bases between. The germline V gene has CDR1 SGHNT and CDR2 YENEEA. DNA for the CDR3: TGTGCCAGCAGCTTAGATCAAGGCGGCAGCGCCCACACCGGGGAGCTGTTTTTT. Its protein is CASSLDQGGSAHTGELFF.

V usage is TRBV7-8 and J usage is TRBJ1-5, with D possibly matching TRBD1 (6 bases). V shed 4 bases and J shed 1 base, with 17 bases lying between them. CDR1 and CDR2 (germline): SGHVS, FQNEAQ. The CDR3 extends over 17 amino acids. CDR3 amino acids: CASSSKRTGTSNQPQHF. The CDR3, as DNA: TGTGCCAGCAGCTCGAAGCGAACAGGGACGAGCAATCAGCCCCAGCATTTT.

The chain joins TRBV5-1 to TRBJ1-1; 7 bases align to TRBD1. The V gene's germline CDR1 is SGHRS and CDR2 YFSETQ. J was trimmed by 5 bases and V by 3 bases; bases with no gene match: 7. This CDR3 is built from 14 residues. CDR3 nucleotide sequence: TGCGCCAGCAGCTCGGGGGCAGGGGGGACTGAAGCTTTCTTT. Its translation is CASSSGAGGTEAFF.

CDR3 sequence (DNA): TGTGCCAGCAGGCCTCGACAGGGCTCGAACACTGAAGCTTTCTTT. As protein: CASRPRQGSNTEAFF. J is TRBJ1-1 and V is TRBV7-9; 7 nucleotides line up with TRBD1. Germline V gene lookup returns CDR1 SEHNR and CDR2 FQNEAQ (reference sequence). With V trimmed by 6 bases and J by 1 base, 8 bases remained unmatched. The CDR3 consists of 15 residues.

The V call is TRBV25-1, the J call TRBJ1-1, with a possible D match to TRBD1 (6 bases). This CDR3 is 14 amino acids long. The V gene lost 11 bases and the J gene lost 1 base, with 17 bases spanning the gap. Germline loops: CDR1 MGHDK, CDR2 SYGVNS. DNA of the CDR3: TGTGCCGGATCCGGGCCGGGGGCGAACACTGAAGCTTTCTTT. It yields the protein CAGSGPGANTEAFF.